This entry is about one TCR beta chain. Its antigen is currently unknown. This sample stems from a study of STAT5B mutations in CD4+ large granular lymphocyte leukemia. Study-wide results and limits: Without putative leukemic clones, patient CD4-sorted repertoires remained more clonal than healthy CD4+ repertoires. 25% of private leukemic clonotypes occurred rarely in other patients' non-leukemic repertoires.

Authors' data handling: Lowest detectable productive clonotype frequency was 2.59 x 10-5. The repertoire was sequenced with immunoSEQ multiplex PCR; TCRdb's copy has only in-frame clones and lacks some. D and trimming come from the DNA, and the V and J calls and clone size come from that table. The top ten clones hold around 7% of a sample with roughly 34,000 clones, over 65% of them seen once. Source material: CD4+ T cells from blood buffy coats. This clonotype was obtained from a human donor in good health.

The CDR3 DNA reads as TGTGCCAGCTCAAGGACAGGGGAGGACAATGAGCAGTTCTTC. Translating gives CASSRTGEDNEQFF. The chain links TRBV18 to TRBJ2-1; 9 bases are shared with TRBD1. Germline loops: CDR1 KGHSH, CDR2 LQKENI. The CDR3 length is 14 residues. V dropped 5 bases and J dropped 5; count of bases not matched to a gene: 4.